The TCR beta chain under discussion was sequenced for a study of blood T cell repertoires in COVID-19 (dated by TCRdb to the early 2020s). With respect to the entire study: Samples from collaborators originated in the United States, Italy and Spain and spanned both the acute and convalescent phases of COVID-19. Sample metadata almost always included a de-identified subject ID, COVID-19 status, age in years and sex. The samples were drawn from the first 160 participants of the ongoing ImmuneRACE study and from under 1,500 subjects provided by 6 global collaborators. Where available, HLA class I and class II types were obtained from metadata supplied by the sample provider rather than from assay-based typing. The dataset comprised deeply sampled blood TCRbeta repertoires from subjects exposed to, actively infected with, or recovered from COVID-19. A freely available public database, intended as a resource for researchers studying the immune response to SARS-CoV-2, is where the repertoires were released. The material from the prospective study consisted of cDNA or gDNA derived from T cells, B-cell-depleted T cells, or PBMCs. Overall study results and their limits: The amount of clinical and demographic metadata varied by source and participant and was provided uncurated.

The CDR3 spans 14 residues, from the cysteine through the phenylalanine. CDR3 DNA is the only sequence kept; it has 42 bases, read in frame from the first base. Trimming takes 5 bases off V and 7 bases off J; junction bases not matched to a gene: 9. CDR1 is given as LNHDA and CDR2 as SQIVND, both from the germline V gene (reference sequence). Regarding this clone: Its target antigen remains unknown. No base quality information exists; no much larger clone differs at one position.

TCRbeta CDR3 regions were amplified from genomic DNA by means of the immunoSEQ Assay, a bias-controlled multiplex PCR. The study's processing was this. The number of nucleated cells in each sample was estimated from the amplification of reference gene primers within the assay. To quantify the absolute abundance of each unique TCRbeta CDR3 rearrangement, sequence reads were collapsed and filtered. For each sample, productive Simpson clonality was calculated as the square root of Simpson's diversity index over productive rearrangements. The table comes from immuneACCESS by way of TCRdb, which keeps in-frame sequences with V and J called. Part of the clones is missing from these tables; in studies checked, under half for an unresolved V gene and the rest for unknown reasons. For V, J and clone size, that table is used; D and trimming come from the DNA. Across this sample there are some 150,000 clones, with around 84% seen only once. The top ten clonotypes cover almost 8.5% of the sample.

Whole blood was collected in K2EDTA tubes by collaborating institutions according to the institutions' own protocols. Collaborator samples were shipped for TCRbeta analysis as frozen whole blood, isolated PBMCs, or DNA extracted from either sample type. The chain joins TRBV19 to TRBJ1-2; TRBD1 matches 8 bases in the middle. The TCR was taken from a woman aged 55-70 years with acute or convalescent COVID-19. The sequencing sample was made of peripheral blood. The CDR3 here reads CASSATDRVSGYTF. The DNA sequence is TGTGCCAGTAGTGCCACGGACAGGGTATCTGGCTACACCTTC.